This T cell receptor (beta chain) is drawn from a study of T-cell memory formation after mild COVID-19. Looking at the study overall: Largely, the TCR clusters proved donor specific. Whole-study results and caveats: Certain responding clones were present in pre-infection memory, suggesting participation of cross-reactive memory. Clones that got smaller from day 15 to 85 had even CD4/CD8, while clones growing later tipped toward CD4+.

As for this clonotype: Antigen unknown.

TCRdb redid the calling of the 5' RACE reads with MiXCR, one entry per CDR3 protein. The sample includes about 310,000 distinct CDR3 sequences, approximately 15% of them seen just once. The CDR3 loop spans 15 amino acids. The V end lost 5 bases, the J end lost 8 bases, and 18 bases lay between the germline ends. CDR1 and CDR2 from the germline V gene are SGHAT and FQNNGV. Specimen: PBMCs or a T cell subset sorted from them (not recorded which). The chain combines TRBV11-2 with TRBJ1-4; TRBD1 is a possible D gene (6 bases). The clonotype originates from a man between 18 and 35 years old who had mild COVID-19 (a few samples of this study predate the infection). Cell type and time point are not known. CDR3 nucleotide sequence: TGTGCCAGCAGCCGTACCAGGGGAATTAACGAAAAACTGTTTTTT. It specifies CASSRTRGINEKLFF.